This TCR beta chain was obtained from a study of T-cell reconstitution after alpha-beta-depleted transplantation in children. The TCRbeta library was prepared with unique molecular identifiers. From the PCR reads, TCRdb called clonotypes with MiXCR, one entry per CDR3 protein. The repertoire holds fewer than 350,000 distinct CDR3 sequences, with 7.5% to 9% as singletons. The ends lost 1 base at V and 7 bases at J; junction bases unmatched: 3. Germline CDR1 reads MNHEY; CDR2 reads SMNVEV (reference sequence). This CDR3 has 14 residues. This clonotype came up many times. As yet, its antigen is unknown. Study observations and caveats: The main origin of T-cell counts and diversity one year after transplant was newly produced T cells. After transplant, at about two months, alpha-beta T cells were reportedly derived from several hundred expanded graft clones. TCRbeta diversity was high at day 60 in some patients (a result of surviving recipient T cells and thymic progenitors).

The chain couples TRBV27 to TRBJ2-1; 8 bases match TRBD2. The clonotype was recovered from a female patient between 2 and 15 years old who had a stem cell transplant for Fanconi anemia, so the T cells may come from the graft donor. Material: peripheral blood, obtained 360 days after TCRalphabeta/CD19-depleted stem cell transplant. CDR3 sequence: CASSLYREGNEQFF. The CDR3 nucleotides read TGTGCCAGCAGTTTATATCGGGAGGGTAATGAGCAGTTCTTC.